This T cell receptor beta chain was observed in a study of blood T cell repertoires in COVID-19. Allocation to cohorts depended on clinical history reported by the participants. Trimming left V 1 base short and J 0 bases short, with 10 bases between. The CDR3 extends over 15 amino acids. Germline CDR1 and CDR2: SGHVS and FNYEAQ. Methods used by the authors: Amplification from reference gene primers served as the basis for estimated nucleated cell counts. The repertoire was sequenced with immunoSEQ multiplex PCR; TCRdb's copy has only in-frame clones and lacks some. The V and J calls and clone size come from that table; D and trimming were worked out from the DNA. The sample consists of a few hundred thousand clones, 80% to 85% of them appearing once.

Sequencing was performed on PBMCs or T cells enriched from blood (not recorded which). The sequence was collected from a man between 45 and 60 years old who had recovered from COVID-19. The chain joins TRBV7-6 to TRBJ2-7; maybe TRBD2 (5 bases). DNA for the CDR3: TGTGCCAGCAGCTTAGACCGGGGAAGCTCCTACGAGCAGTACTTC. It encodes CASSLDRGSSYEQYF.